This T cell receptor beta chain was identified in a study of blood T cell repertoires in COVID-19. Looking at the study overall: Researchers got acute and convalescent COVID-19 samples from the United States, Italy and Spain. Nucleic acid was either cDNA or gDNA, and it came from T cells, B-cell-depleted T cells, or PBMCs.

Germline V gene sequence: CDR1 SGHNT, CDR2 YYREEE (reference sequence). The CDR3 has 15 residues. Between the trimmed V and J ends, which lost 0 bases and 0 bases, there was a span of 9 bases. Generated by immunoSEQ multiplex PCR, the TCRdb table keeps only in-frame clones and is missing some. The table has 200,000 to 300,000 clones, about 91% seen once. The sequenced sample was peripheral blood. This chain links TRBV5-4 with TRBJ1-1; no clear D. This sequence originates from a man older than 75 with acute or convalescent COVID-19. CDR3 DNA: TGTGCCAGCAGCTTGGACGGTCGCATGAACACTGAAGCTTTCTTT. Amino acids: CASSLDGRMNTEAFF.